This T cell receptor beta chain was profiled in a study of cytotoxic CD8 clonotypes in ibrutinib-treated CLL. Across the study: Once treatment had gone on for a median of 12 months, range 6 to 36, response samples were drawn. Samples had a mean of 255,043 productive templates and approximately 90,000 productive rearrangements.

This clone was counted a single time. The CDR3 loop spans 13 amino acids. Germline CDR1 MNHEY, CDR2 SMNVEV (reference sequence). Losses at the gene ends were 7 bases for V and 8 bases for J; bases not matched to a gene: 5. Depths of 1 in 200,000 to 1 in 1 million T cells were the sequencing target. Repertoires were generated with immunoSEQ multiplex PCR, while TCRdb's copy carries only in-frame clones and drops some. The sample has about 7,600 clones, approximately 79% seen once. Around 2.2 micrograms of genomic DNA, which was extracted from cryopreserved PBMCs, served as the material used for the TCR beta libraries.

Source: PBMCs, taken before ibrutinib treatment. The gene calls are TRBV27 and TRBJ1-3; TRBD1 agrees at 10 bases. The receptor was isolated from a human donor with chronic lymphocytic leukemia. CDR3 sequence (DNA): TGTGCCAGCAAGAGGACAGGGGGACACACCATATATTTT. Its protein product is CASKRTGGHTIYF.